This TCR beta chain comes out of a study of shared clonotypes between healthy human individuals. Looking at the study overall: Each donor's CD8 memory used one plate, CD8 naive two, each CD4 subset three. Whole-study findings and limits: A handful of donors showed sharing of about 4.6% of naive CD4 clonotypes.

TCRdb keeps only in-frame clones here, not all; method: immunoSEQ multiplex PCR. Counted here are 150,000 to 200,000 clones, roughly 93% occurring once; the ten biggest clones make up 0.067%. Notes on this clone: What it recognizes is unknown.

CDR3 size: 16 residues. This receptor was taken from a woman aged 25 to 39 in good health. The sequenced sample was naive CD4+ T cells sorted from blood. The subset was: CD45RA+ positively selected. The chain is built from TRBV23-1 and TRBJ2-5; perhaps D is TRBD1 or TRBD2 (7 bases each). The J call may be in error: the DNA end matches TRBJ2-7 better. TRBV23-1 carries the ORF label, with uncertain function. The CDR3 sequence: CASSPVRQGGNYEQYF. The DNA for the CDR3 is TGCGCCAGCAGCCCCGTACGGCAGGGGGGGAACTACGAGCAGTACTTC.